This T cell receptor (beta chain) was recorded in a study of cytomegalovirus exposure and HLA in healthy donors. Though probably carrying unrecorded immune exposures, donors were nominally healthy at sampling. Findings of the study overall: With further analysis later on, most CMV-associated TCR beta chains appeared HLA-restricted. Later, TCR association rates were found to vary by HLA locus, highest for DRB1 and lowest for HLA-C.

The PCR ran on 60 Vbeta and 13 Jbeta primers. Method: immunoSEQ multiplex PCR; TCRdb's copy keeps in-frame clones and lacks some. Altogether 92,000 or so clones are present, over 55% being singletons, with the ten largest covering 20% to 25%. Of note for this clone: Its matching antigen is unknown.

The junction had 3 bases not matched to a gene; V was cut back by 4 bases and J by 8 bases. This CDR3 contains 12 residues. Germline CDR1 reads SGHNT; CDR2 reads YYREEE (reference sequence). This TCR derives from a woman in her forties or fifties in good health and CMV-seropositive. The genes are TRBV5-4 and TRBJ1-2, with 9 bases identical to TRBD1. Input material: PBMCs. This CDR3 reads CASSQGQGGYTF. The CDR3 region has the DNA TGTGCCAGCAGCCAAGGACAGGGGGGCTACACCTTC.